Shown below are 32 T cell receptor beta chains from a single sample sequenced in a study of T cell therapy after organ transplantation. The table came from immunoSEQ multiplex PCR; TCRdb's copy has only in-frame clones and leaves some out. Of 40,000 to 60,000 clones in the sample, approximately 94% were seen once. No cognate antigen is known for these TCRs. This specimen consisted of CD8+ T cells from blood, obtained before autologous CMV-specific T cell therapy. The receptors were gathered from a human patient who had received a solid organ transplant and had CMV disease.

The sample holds one count of this clone. The V gene is TRBV6-5, the J gene TRBJ1-1; D possibly corresponds to TRBD1 (5 bases). This CDR3 is 14 amino acids long. V was cut by 2 bases and J by 3 bases, with 10 bases left in between. CDR1 is MNHEY and CDR2 is SVGAGI in the germline V gene. CDR3 in amino acids: CASSYGDGHTEAFF. For the CDR3, the DNA is TGTGCCAGCAGTTACGGGGACGGACACACTGAAGCTTTCTTT.

The gene calls are TRBV9 and TRBJ2-3; perhaps TRBD2 as D (6 bases). This CDR3 contains 13 residues. Germline CDR1 is SGDLS and CDR2 is YYNGEE. V was clipped by 7 bases and J by 4 bases, with 13 bases between them. In DNA, the CDR3 is TGTGCCAGCCGGAGGGGATCGGCAGATACGCAGTATTTT. It translates to CASRRGSADTQYF.

This clone has a single count. The CDR3 bases are TGTGCCAGCAGCTTAGAGGGGAGCTCCTACGAGCAGTACTTC. This codes for CASSLEGSSYEQYF. The rearrangement joins TRBV7-6 to TRBJ2-7; D may be TRBD1 or TRBD2 (5 bases each). Germline CDR1 reads SGHVS; CDR2 reads FNYEAQ. The CDR3 is made up of 14 amino acids. V shed 1 base and J shed 0 bases, with 7 bases lying between them.

The genes are TRBV6-5 and TRBJ1-2; tentative D call: TRBD1 (5 bases). Germline V gene lookup returns CDR1 MNHEY and CDR2 SVGAGI. The length of the CDR3 is 11 residues. For the CDR3, the DNA is TGTGCGAGCCAGGGTAACTATGGCTACACCTTC. This codes for CASQGNYGYTF.

The chain links TRBV5-1 to TRBJ2-7; D is possibly TRBD1 (6 bases). The germline V gene has CDR1 SGHRS and CDR2 YFSETQ. The CDR3 covers 13 residues. Trimming removed 4 bases from V and 2 bases from J, with 10 bases in between. The CDR3 sequence is CASSPTGTYEQYF. The CDR3 DNA follows: TGCGCCAGCAGCCCGACAGGAACCTACGAGCAGTACTTC.

The gene calls are TRBV2 and TRBJ2-7; 9 positions agree with TRBD1. Germline assignment: CDR1 SNHLY and CDR2 FYNNEI. The CDR3 is made up of 12 amino acids. The J segment lost 3 bases and the V segment lost 11 bases, leaving 5 bases of the junction unmatched. The CDR3 nucleotides are TGTGCCTACTTGGACAGGGGCTACGAGCAGTACTTC. Translation: CAYLDRGYEQYF.

This chain links TRBV6-5 with TRBJ2-5; D possibly matches TRBD1 or TRBD2 (5 bases each). From germline, CDR1 is MNHEY and CDR2 SVGAGI. Trimming stripped 7 bases from V and 4 bases from J, with 10 bases between. This CDR3 has 12 residues. The CDR3, as DNA: TGTGCCAGCACCCGGGGCGGAGAGACCCAGTACTTC. Translating it yields CASTRGGETQYF.

The chain joins TRBV19 to TRBJ1-2; D gene ambiguous. Germline loops: CDR1 LNHDA, CDR2 SQIVND (reference sequence). The V and J ends lost 3 bases and 7 bases respectively, with 12 bases between them. This CDR3 comprises 13 residues. The CDR3 nucleotides are TGTGCCAGTAGTATTCTGAGGGCGGCTGGCTACACCTTC. Translated: CASSILRAAGYTF.

The V gene is TRBV5-1, the J gene TRBJ2-5; the D is unclear. Trimming shortened V by 5 bases and J by 8 bases, and 7 bases separated the two germline ends. The CDR3 extends over 10 amino acids. Germline CDR1 SGHRS, CDR2 YFSETQ. In DNA, the CDR3 is TGCGCCAGCAGGGAGTTAACCCAGTACTTC. This encodes CASRELTQYF.

This chain links TRBV4-3 with TRBJ1-5; 11 positions match TRBD1. Germline trimming cut 4 bases from V and 5 bases from J; bases unmatched to any gene: 4. CDR1 LGHNA and CDR2 YSLEER come from the germline V gene. This CDR3 has 15 residues. In nucleotides, the CDR3 is TGCGCCAGCAGCCCCGGACAGGGGGCCCATCAGCCCCAGCATTTT. Translated: CASSPGQGAHQPQHF.

The table lists this clone with a count of one. The sample has other DNA sequences that encode this CDR3 too. This chain joins TRBV6-5 and TRBJ2-7; D possibly uses TRBD1 or TRBD2 (5 bases each). Germline-derived CDR1 and CDR2 are MNHEY and SVGAGI. The V gene lost 3 bases and the J gene lost 0 bases, with 6 bases spanning the gap. This CDR3 region has 13 residues. This chain's CDR3 is CASSYGGSYEQYF. The CDR3, as DNA: TGTGCCAGCAGTTATGGGGGCTCCTACGAGCAGTACTTC.

The rearrangement joins TRBV11-2 to TRBJ2-5; tentative D call: TRBD1 (6 bases). The ends were cut back, 1 base at V and 1 base at J, with 7 bases in the middle. The CDR3 sequence is 14 residues long. Germline CDR1 and CDR2: SGHAT and FQNNGV. Here the CDR3 DNA reads TGTGCCAGCAGCTTAGTCAGGGGCCAAGAGACCCAGTACTTC. It codes for CASSLVRGQETQYF.

V and J are TRBV7-8 and TRBJ1-5, with a possible D match to TRBD1 (5 bases). Germline lookup yields CDR1 SGHVS and CDR2 FQNEAQ. The germline V and J ends were trimmed by 1 base and 4 bases, with 8 bases remaining between them. This CDR3 is 14 amino acids long. Here the CDR3 DNA reads TGTGCCAGCAGCTTAGTTAAGGGGAATCAGCCCCAGCATTTT. It is translated as CASSLVKGNQPQHF.

This chain joins TRBV9 and TRBJ2-5, with D possibly matching TRBD2 (5 bases). The CDR3 has 15 amino acids. V was shortened by 3 bases and J by 2 bases, with 14 bases between the two germline ends. The germline V gene has CDR1 SGDLS and CDR2 YYNGEE. The DNA for the CDR3 is TGTGCCAGCAGCGACCCTATGGAGGCTCAAGAGACCCAGTACTTC. Protein sequence: CASSDPMEAQETQYF.

The chain combines TRBV27 with TRBJ1-1; possible D gene TRBD1, 6 bases. This CDR3 has 14 residues. Germline loops: CDR1 MNHEY, CDR2 SMNVEV (reference sequence). The ends were cut back, 1 base at V and 5 bases at J, with 11 bases in the middle. The CDR3 protein is CASSLLGGVTEAFF. The CDR3 DNA reads TGTGCCAGCAGTTTATTAGGGGGGGTTACTGAAGCTTTCTTT.

This chain joins TRBV4-3 and TRBJ1-4; D is unclear. V lost 0 bases to trimming and J lost 1 base, with 9 bases between them. The CDR3 is 16 amino acids. Germline V gene lookup returns CDR1 LGHNA and CDR2 YSLEER. In DNA form, the CDR3 reads TGCGCCAGCAGCCAAGATTCTCCTGGAACTAATGAAAAACTGTTTTTT. Amino acids: CASSQDSPGTNEKLFF.

The chain has TRBV13 and TRBJ1-3; D call uncertain. The V gene's germline CDR1 is PRHDT and CDR2 FYEKMQ (reference sequence). V was cut by 2 bases and J by 0 bases, with 8 bases left in between. The CDR3 consists of 15 residues. The CDR3 bases are TGTGCCAGCAGCTTATCGGCTAACTCTGGAAACACCATATATTTT. Translation gives CASSLSANSGNTIYF.

This clone was detected only a few times. This chain links TRBV4-3 with TRBJ1-5; unclear D gene. V was cut by 1 base and J by 4 bases, with 11 bases left in between. This CDR3 has 15 amino acids. Germline CDR1 and CDR2: LGHNA and YSLEER. The DNA for the CDR3 is TGCGCCAGCAGCCAAGGGGGAAGTGCGAATCAGCCCCAGCATTTT. As protein: CASSQGGSANQPQHF.

The chain joins TRBV7-2 to TRBJ1-1; TRBD1 might be the D (5 bases). Germline V lookup: CDR1 SGHTA, CDR2 FQGNSA. With 1 base removed from V and 6 bases from J, the gap between germline ends came to 6 bases. The CDR3 has 12 amino acids. CDR3 nucleotides: TGTGCCAGCAGCTTAGGAGGGGCTGAAGCTTTCTTT. It specifies CASSLGGAEAFF.

V usage is TRBV7-6 and J usage is TRBJ2-2; 8 bases fit TRBD1. Losses at the gene ends were 5 bases for V and 1 base for J; bases not matched to a gene: 3. CDR1 and CDR2 (germline): SGHVS, FNYEAQ. This CDR3 is 15 amino acids long. This chain's CDR3 is CASSPGTGNTGELFF. CDR3 nucleotides: TGTGCCAGCAGCCCCGGGACAGGGAACACCGGGGAGCTGTTTTTT.

The chain couples TRBV5-6 to TRBJ2-3; 8 bases agree with TRBD1. J lost 1 base, V lost 5 bases, and 6 bases had no gene match. The length of the CDR3 is 15 residues. The germline V gene has CDR1 SGHDT and CDR2 YYEEEE. CDR3 sequence: CASRATGVGTDTQYF. The CDR3 DNA follows: TGTGCCAGCAGGGCGACAGGGGTGGGCACAGATACGCAGTATTTT.

The CDR3, as DNA: TGCGCCAGCAGCCAAGGGACAGGGAGCGAAAAACTGTTTTTT. It yields the protein CASSQGTGSEKLFF. V is TRBV4-1 and J is TRBJ1-4, with TRBD1 matching over 8 bases. Germline V lookup: CDR1 MGHRA, CDR2 YSYEKL. The CDR3 totals 14 residues. The V gene end was trimmed by 1 base and the J gene end by 8 bases; junction bases not matched to a gene: 3.

The chain combines TRBV7-8 with TRBJ2-5, with 8 nucleotides matching TRBD2. V gave up 5 bases and J gave up 1 base; unmatched junction bases: 15. CDR1 and CDR2 from the germline V gene are SGHVS and FQNEAQ. CDR3 length equals 18 residues. CDR3 sequence reads: CASSHNVAGGVGQETQYF. CDR3 bases: TGTGCCAGCAGCCACAATGTCGCGGGGGGCGTGGGCCAAGAGACCCAGTACTTC.

The V gene is TRBV19, the J gene TRBJ1-1; no clear D. Germline lookup yields CDR1 LNHDA and CDR2 SQIVND (reference sequence). V lost 3 bases, J lost 6 bases, and 5 bases lay in between. There are 11 residues in the CDR3. In DNA form, the CDR3 reads TGTGCCAGTAGTATGAAGGCTGAAGCTTTCTTT. This codes for CASSMKAEAFF.

V gene TRBV13 combines with J gene TRBJ1-1; TRBD1 might be the D (5 bases). The CDR3 length is 14 residues. V was shortened by 2 bases and J by 4 bases, with 11 bases between the two germline ends. The germline gives CDR1 PRHDT, CDR2 FYEKMQ (reference sequence). CDR3 coding DNA: TGTGCCAGCAGCTTAAATGTACAGGTCACTGAAGCTTTCTTT. Encoded protein: CASSLNVQVTEAFF. The full variable domain, its missing parts supplied by reference TRBV13 and TRBJ1-1, is AAGVIQSPRHLIKEKRETATLKCYPIPRHDTVYWYQQGPGQDPQFLISFYEKMQSDKGSIPDRFSAQQFSDYHSELNMSSLELGDSALYFCASSLNVQVTEAFFGQGTRLTVV.

This chain connects TRBV10-3 to TRBJ1-5; 12 positions match TRBD1. Losses at the gene ends were 3 bases for V and 6 bases for J; bases not matched to a gene: 3. The CDR3 loop spans 15 amino acids. The germline CDR1 and CDR2 sequences are ENHRY and SYGVKD. Here the CDR3 reads CAISEGTGGFQPQHF. The CDR3 nucleotides read TGTGCCATCAGTGAAGGGACAGGGGGCTTTCAGCCCCAGCATTTT.

In DNA form, the CDR3 reads TGTGCCAGCAGCCAAGCCCTCTCCTACGAGCAGTACTTC. This gives the protein CASSQALSYEQYF. The chain employs TRBV14 and TRBJ2-7; D gene ambiguous. The CDR3 runs to 13 residues. Germline V gives CDR1 SGHDN, CDR2 FVKESK. The V gene lost 1 base and the J gene lost 0 bases, with 4 bases spanning the gap.

V is TRBV27 and J is TRBJ1-2, with D possibly being TRBD1 (5 bases). The length of the CDR3 is 16 residues. Trimming took off 3 bases at V and 5 bases at J, with 19 bases between the two ends. Germline V CDR1 and CDR2: MNHEY, SMNVEV (reference sequence). The CDR3 coding sequence is TGTGCCAGCAGTTTGGGCCGGGGTTCAGGGAGTTATGGCTACACCTTC. Translating gives CASSLGRGSGSYGYTF.

This sequence joins TRBV27 and TRBJ1-1; D gene uncertain. The CDR3 runs 16 residues. Germline CDR1 is MNHEY and CDR2 is SMNVEV (reference sequence). Trimming left V 6 bases short and J 4 bases short, with 21 bases between. The CDR3 sequence: CASSPGPLGFGTEAFF. In DNA, the CDR3 is TGTGCCAGCAGCCCCGGGCCCCTAGGGTTTGGCACTGAAGCTTTCTTT.

The chain uses TRBV27 and TRBJ1-2; no definite D call. With 2 bases removed from V and 4 bases from J, the gap between germline ends came to 8 bases. The CDR3 has 13 amino acids. From germline, CDR1 is MNHEY and CDR2 SMNVEV (reference sequence). CDR3 DNA sequence: TGTGCCAGCAGTTTAATCGGCTCCTATGGCTACACCTTC. It is translated as CASSLIGSYGYTF.

V is TRBV7-6 and J is TRBJ2-3; D tentatively fits TRBD1 or TRBD2 (6 bases each). V lost 8 bases and J lost 9, with 15 bases in between. CDR1 and CDR2 (germline): SGHVS, FNYEAQ. This CDR3 has 12 residues. The CDR3 protein is CASLGGSLTQYF. The CDR3 region has the DNA TGTGCCAGCCTCGGGGGCTCATTGACGCAGTATTTT. The entire variable domain, with the rest obtained from reference TRBV7-6 and TRBJ2-3, is as follows: GAGVSQSPRYKVTKRGQDVALRCDPISGHVSLYWYRQALGQGPEFLTYFNYEAQQDKSGLPNDRFSAERPEGSISTLTIQRTEQRDSAMYRCASLGGSLTQYFGPGTRLTVL.

This chain connects TRBV7-9 to TRBJ1-1; tentatively, D is TRBD1 (5 bases). The germline V gene encodes CDR1 SEHNR and CDR2 FQNEAQ (reference sequence). The V end was cut by 1 base, the J end by 7 bases, with 13 bases between. The CDR3 length is 14 residues. The CDR3 region is CASSLEIRTLEAFF. DNA of the CDR3: TGTGCCAGCAGCTTAGAGATCCGGACACTTGAAGCTTTCTTT.